What follows is one T cell receptor (beta chain) and its context. What it binds is not known. The CDR3 contains 16 residues. Looked up from germline, CDR1 is MNHEY and CDR2 is SMNVEV (reference sequence). The ends lost 0 bases at V and 6 bases at J; junction bases unmatched: 9. This specimen comes from a study of regulatory T cells in long-lasting Graves disease. At the level of the study: By definition, persistent Graves' disease involved antithyroid drugs for over 5 years alongside positive TSH receptor antibodies. General study findings and limits: Public clonotype sharing was higher in persistent than newly diagnosed patients. Persistent Graves' patients showed less TCR diversity than newly diagnosed ones.

Time point indicated: persistent/refractory GD, antithyroid drugs over 5 years with positive TRAb. RNA extracted from PBMCs served as the sequencing template. Diagnosing Graves' disease relied on the American Thyroid Association guidelines. To make TCR beta libraries, researchers used iRepertoire HTBI primers and Arm-PCR of CDR3 regions. Each CDR3 protein is one row after TCRdb ran MiXCR on the multiplex PCR reads. This repertoire shows about 460,000 distinct CDR3 sequences, 22% found once; its top ten account for 10% to 15%. The input for sequencing was peripheral blood mononuclear cells (PBMCs), taken when the disease was refractory, from a patient treated with antithyroid drugs. The TCR sequence derives from a female donor with Graves disease. This chain uses TRBV27 with TRBJ2-3, with 7 nucleotides matching TRBD1. This CDR3 is CASSLSRQGLGDTQYF. CDR3 sequence (DNA): TGTGCCAGCAGTTTATCGAGACAGGGCCTCGGCGATACGCAGTATTTT.